This TCR beta chain was retrieved from a study of T-cell reconstitution after alpha-beta-depleted transplantation in children. Overall study results and limits: A year post-transplant, T-cell counts and diversity derived mostly from newly produced T cells.

Using unique molecular identifiers, the investigators prepared the TCRbeta library. MiXCR, applied by TCRdb to the PCR reads, yields one record per CDR3 protein. The data show 500,000 to 750,000 distinct CDR3 sequences, roughly 13% seen once. The sample holds a few counts of this clonotype. Its cognate antigen is unknown. The CDR3 length is 16 residues. The V gene lost 3 bases and the J gene lost 8 bases, with 19 bases spanning the gap. Germline values: CDR1 MDHEN, CDR2 SYDVKM. This rearrangement joins TRBV28 to TRBJ2-2; D might be TRBD2 (6 bases). Specimen: PBMCs, mostly from graft donor cells, collected 360 days after TCRalphabeta/CD19-depleted stem cell transplant. The clonotype originates from a male patient under 18 who had a stem cell transplant for acute myeloid leukemia, so the T cells may come from the graft donor. CDR3 in amino acids: CASSLAGLLSGGELFF. CDR3 sequence (DNA): TGTGCCAGCAGTTTGGCGGGACTGCTGTCCGGGGGGGAGCTGTTTTTT.